This TCR beta chain came from a study of T cell responses to AZD1222 COVID-19 vaccine. Study outcomes and limitations: In the spike-specific TCR repertoire, nearly half reportedly target unmutated variant regions.

This clone turned up a few times. Its antigen is not known. This CDR3 has 14 residues. Trimming cost V 6 bases and J 3 bases; bases outside gene matches: 8. CDR1 LNHDA and CDR2 SQIVND come from the germline V gene (reference sequence). Assay used: immunoSEQ multiplex PCR; TCRdb lists only in-frame clones, some missing. The sample contains 130,000 to 150,000 clones, about 87% of which appear only once. The chain is built from TRBV19 and TRBJ2-7; 7 positions match TRBD1. This TCR came from an adult in good health. The source material was peripheral blood, sampled on day 0 of AZD1222 vaccination. CDR3 residues: CASRSSGTVYEQYF. The CDR3 DNA reads as TGTGCCAGTAGGTCCTCCGGGACAGTCTACGAGCAGTACTTC. Together with reference TRBV19 and TRBJ2-7, the CDR3 gives the full variable domain: DGGITQSPKYLFRKEGQNVTLSCEQNLNHDAMYWYRQDPGQGLRLIYYSQIVNDFQKGDIAEGYSVSREKKESFPLTVTSAQKNPTAFYLCASRSSGTVYEQYFGPGTRLTVT.